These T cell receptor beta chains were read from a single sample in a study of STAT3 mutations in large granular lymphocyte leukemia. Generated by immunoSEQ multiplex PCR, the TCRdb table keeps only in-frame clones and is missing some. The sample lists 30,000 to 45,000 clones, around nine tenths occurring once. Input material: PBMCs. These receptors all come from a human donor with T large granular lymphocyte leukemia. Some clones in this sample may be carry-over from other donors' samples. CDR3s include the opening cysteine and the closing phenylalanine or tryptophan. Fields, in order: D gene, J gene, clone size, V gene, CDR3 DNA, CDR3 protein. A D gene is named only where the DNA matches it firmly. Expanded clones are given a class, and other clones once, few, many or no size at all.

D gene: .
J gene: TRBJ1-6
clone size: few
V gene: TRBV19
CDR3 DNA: TGTGCCAGTAGTATGGAGGCCCTGAATTCACCCCTCCACTTT
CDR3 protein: CASSMEALNSPLHF

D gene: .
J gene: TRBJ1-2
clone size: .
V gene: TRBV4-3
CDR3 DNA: TGCGCCAGCAGCCAACAGGGTAACTATGGCTACACCTTC
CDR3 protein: CASSQQGNYGYTF

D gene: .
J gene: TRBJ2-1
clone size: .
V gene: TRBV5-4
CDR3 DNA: TGTGCCAGCAGCTTGGGCAGGGCCTCCTACAATGAGCAGTTCTTC
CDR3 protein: CASSLGRASYNEQFF

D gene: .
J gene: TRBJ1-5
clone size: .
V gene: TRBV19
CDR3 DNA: TGTGCCAGTAGCCAACAGAGCAATCAGCCCCAGCATTTT
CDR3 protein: CASSQQSNQPQHF

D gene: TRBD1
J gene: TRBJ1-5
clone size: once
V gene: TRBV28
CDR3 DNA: TGTGCCAGCAGCCAAAATTCCCGGGACAGGGGTTATCAGCCCCAGCATTTT
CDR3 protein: CASSQNSRDRGYQPQHF

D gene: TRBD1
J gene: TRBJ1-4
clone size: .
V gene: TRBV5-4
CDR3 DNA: TGTGCCAGCAGCTTAGGACAGGGTACGGAAAAACTGTTTTTT
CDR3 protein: CASSLGQGTEKLFF

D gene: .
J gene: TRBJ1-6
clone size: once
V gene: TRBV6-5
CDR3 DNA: TGTGCCAGCAGTTACGCCGACAGGTTTAATTCACCCCTCCACTTT
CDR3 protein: CASSYADRFNSPLHF

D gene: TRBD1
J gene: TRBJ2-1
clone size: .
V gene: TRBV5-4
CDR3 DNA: TGTGCCAGCAGCTTGGGGGGACAGGGGAGTAACAATGAGCAGTTCTTC
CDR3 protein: CASSLGGQGSNNEQFF

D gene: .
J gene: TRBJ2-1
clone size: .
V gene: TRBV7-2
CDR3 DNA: TGTGCCAGCAGCCCCAACGCCGGGGGGCCCTACAATGAGCAGTTCTTC
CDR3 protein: CASSPNAGGPYNEQFF

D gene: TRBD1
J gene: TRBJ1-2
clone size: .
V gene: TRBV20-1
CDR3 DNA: TGCAGTGCCGGACAGGGCAATGGCTACACCTTC
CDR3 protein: CSAGQGNGYTF

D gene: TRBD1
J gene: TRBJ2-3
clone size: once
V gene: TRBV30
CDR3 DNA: TGTGCCTGGAGTATCCACAGGGGGCGATCGGATACGCAGTATTTT
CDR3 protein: CAWSIHRGRSDTQYF

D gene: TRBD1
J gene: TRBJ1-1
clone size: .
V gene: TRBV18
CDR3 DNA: TGTGCCAGCTCAAGGGACAGGGGGAACACTGAAGCTTTCTTT
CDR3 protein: CASSRDRGNTEAFF

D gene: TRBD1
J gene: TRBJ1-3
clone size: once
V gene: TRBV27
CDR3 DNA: TGTGCCAGCAGCCACCTGGGACAGGGTAGAAACACCATATATTTT
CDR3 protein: CASSHLGQGRNTIYF

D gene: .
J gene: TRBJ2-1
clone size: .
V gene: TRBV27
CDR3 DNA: TGTGCCAGCAGTTCCCTCGGGAGCCAGGCTTGGTACAATGAGCAGTTCTTC
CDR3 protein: CASSSLGSQAWYNEQFF

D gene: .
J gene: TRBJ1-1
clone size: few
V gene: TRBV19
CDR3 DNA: TGTGCCAGTAGTATTATGGGGTTCACTGAAGCTTTCTTT
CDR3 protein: CASSIMGFTEAFF

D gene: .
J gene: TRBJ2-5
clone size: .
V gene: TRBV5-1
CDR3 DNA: TGCGCCAGCAGCTTGATCCAAGAGACCCAGTACTTC
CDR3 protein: CASSLIQETQYF

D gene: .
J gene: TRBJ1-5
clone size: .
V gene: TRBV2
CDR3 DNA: TGTGCCAGCAGTGAACAGAATCAGCCCCAGCATTTT
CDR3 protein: CASSEQNQPQHF

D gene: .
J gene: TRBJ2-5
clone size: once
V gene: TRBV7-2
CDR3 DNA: TGTGCCAGCAGCCCGGCCTGGGTTCTTGGGACCCAGTACTTC
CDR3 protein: CASSPAWVLGTQYF

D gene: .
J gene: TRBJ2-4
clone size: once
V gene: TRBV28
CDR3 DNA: TGTGCCAGCAGTTCGATGGGGGAGATAGCCAAAAACATTCAGTACTTC
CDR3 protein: CASSSMGEIAKNIQYF

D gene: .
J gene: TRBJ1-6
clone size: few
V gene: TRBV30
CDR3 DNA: TGTGCCTGGAGTGTTAGGCAGGGGACTTCACCCCTCCACTTT
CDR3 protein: CAWSVRQGTSPLHF

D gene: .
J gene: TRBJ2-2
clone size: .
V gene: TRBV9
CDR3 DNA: TGTGCCAGCAGCGATGGAGTGAACACCGGGGAGCTGTTTTTT
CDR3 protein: CASSDGVNTGELFF

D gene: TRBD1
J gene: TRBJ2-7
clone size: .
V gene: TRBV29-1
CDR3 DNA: TGCAGCGTTGATGGGACAGGGCATTCCGAGCAGTACTTC
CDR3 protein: CSVDGTGHSEQYF

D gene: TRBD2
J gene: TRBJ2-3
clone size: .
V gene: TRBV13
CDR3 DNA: TGTGCCAGCAGCCCGCGGGGAGCGGGGGGCCTATTAGATACGCAGTATTTT
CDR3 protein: CASSPRGAGGLLDTQYF

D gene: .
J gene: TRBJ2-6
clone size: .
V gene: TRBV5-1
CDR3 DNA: TGCGCCAGCAGCTGGGACGCCTCTGGGGCCAACGTCCTGACTTTC
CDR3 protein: CASSWDASGANVLTF

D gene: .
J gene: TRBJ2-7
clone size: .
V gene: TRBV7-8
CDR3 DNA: TGTGCCAGCAGCTTAACCACGTTGGACTACGAGCAGTACTTC
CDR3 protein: CASSLTTLDYEQYF

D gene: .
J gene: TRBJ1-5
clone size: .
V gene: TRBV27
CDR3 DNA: TGTGCCAGCAGTATCAGGGGCGCGGATCAGCCCCAGCATTTT
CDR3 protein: CASSIRGADQPQHF

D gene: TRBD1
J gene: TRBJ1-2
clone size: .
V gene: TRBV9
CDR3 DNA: TGTGCCAGCAGCCCCGGGACAGGGGGTGGCTACACCTTC
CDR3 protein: CASSPGTGGGYTF

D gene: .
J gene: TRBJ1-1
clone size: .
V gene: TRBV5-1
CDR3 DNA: TGCGCCAGCAGCTTGGCCGGGACCGCCGAAGCTTTCTTT
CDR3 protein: CASSLAGTAEAFF

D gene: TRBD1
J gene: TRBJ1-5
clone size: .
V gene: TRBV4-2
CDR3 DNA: TGTGCCAGCAGCCCAGGGACAGACAATCAGCCCCAGCATTTT
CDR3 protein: CASSPGTDNQPQHF

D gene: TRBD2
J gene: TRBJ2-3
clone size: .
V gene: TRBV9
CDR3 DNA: TGTGCCAGCAGCGTGGGAGGGATTGAGGCAGATACGCAGTATTTT
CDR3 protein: CASSVGGIEADTQYF

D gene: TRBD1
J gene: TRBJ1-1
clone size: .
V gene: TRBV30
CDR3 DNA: TGTGCCTGGAGTGGGGACAGGGAGGGTGAAGCTTTCTTT
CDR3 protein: CAWSGDREGEAFF

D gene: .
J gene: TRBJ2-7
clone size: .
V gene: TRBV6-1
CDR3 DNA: TGTGCCGTTCCCCACCGGTGGGACACTACCTACGAGCAGTACTTC
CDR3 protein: CAVPHRWDTTYEQYF

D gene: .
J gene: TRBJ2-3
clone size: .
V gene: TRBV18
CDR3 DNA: TGTGCCAGCTCTCCGCAGAGGCGCACAGATACGCAGTATTTT
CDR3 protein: CASSPQRRTDTQYF

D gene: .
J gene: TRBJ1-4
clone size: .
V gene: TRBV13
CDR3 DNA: TGTGCCAGCAGTTCACAGTCCCACGGGGAAAAACTGTTTTTT
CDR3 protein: CASSSQSHGEKLFF

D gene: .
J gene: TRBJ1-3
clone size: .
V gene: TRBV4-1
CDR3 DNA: TGCGCCAGCAGCCAAGATTTGGGGGCCCGAAACACCATATATTTT
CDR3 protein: CASSQDLGARNTIYF

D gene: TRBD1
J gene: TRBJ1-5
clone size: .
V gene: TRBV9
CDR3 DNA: TGTGCCAGCGGGACAGGGTTCCAGCCCCAGCATTTT
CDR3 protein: CASGTGFQPQHF

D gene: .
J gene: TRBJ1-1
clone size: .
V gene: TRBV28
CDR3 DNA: TGTGCCAGCAGTCCCCGGTGGGTGAACACTGAAGCTTTCTTT
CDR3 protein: CASSPRWVNTEAFF

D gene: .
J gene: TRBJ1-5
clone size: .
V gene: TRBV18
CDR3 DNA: TGTGCCAGCTCACAAGCAGGGGTAGGGAATCAGCCCCAGCATTTT
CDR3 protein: CASSQAGVGNQPQHF

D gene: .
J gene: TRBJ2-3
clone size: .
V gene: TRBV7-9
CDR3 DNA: TGTGCCAGCAGCCTATGGTCTTACACAGATACGCAGTATTTT
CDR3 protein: CASSLWSYTDTQYF

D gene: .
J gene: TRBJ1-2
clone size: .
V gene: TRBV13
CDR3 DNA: TGTGCCAGCAGCTTAGGTCTTGGCTACACCTTC
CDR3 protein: CASSLGLGYTF

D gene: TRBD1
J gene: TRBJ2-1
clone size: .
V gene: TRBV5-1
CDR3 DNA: TGCGCCAGCAGCTCCCAGTCGATTGGTAGGGGGCCGGGAAATGAGCAGTTCTTC
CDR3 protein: CASSSQSIGRGPGNEQFF

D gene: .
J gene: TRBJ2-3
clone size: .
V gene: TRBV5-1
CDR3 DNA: TGCGCCAGCAGCCTTCCCCGACAGATAGATACGCAGTATTTT
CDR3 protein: CASSLPRQIDTQYF

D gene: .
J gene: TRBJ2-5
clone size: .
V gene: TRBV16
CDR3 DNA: TGTGCCAGCAGCCAACCAGGTTCATCGACCCAGTACTTC
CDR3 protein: CASSQPGSSTQYF

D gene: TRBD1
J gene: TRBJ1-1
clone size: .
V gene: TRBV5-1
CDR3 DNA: TGCGCCAGCAGCTCCGACACAGGGGAAGGCACTGAAGCTTTCTTT
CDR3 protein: CASSSDTGEGTEAFF

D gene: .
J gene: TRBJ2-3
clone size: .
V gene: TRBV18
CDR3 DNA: TGTGCCAGCTCACCACTTGAGGTCGCCACAGCTCCTAGCACAGATACGCAGTATTTT
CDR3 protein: CASSPLEVATAPSTDTQYF

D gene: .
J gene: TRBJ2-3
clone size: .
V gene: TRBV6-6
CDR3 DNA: TGTGCCAGCAGTTACTCGTTCCCCCCCGATACGCAGTATTTT
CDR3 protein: CASSYSFPPDTQYF

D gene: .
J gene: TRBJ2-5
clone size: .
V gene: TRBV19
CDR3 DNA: TGTGCCAGTAGTATAGACAAGAGTGGGAGGACCCAGTACTTC
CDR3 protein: CASSIDKSGRTQYF

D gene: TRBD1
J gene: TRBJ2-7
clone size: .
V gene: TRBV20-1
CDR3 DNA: TGCAGTTGGGACAGGGGGCACGAGCAGTACTTC
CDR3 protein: CSWDRGHEQYF

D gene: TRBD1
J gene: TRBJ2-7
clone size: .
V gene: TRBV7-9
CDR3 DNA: TGTGCCAGCAGCGTCACAGGGGGCGACGAGCAGTACTTC
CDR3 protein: CASSVTGGDEQYF

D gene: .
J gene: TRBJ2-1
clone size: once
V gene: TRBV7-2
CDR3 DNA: TGTGCCAGCAGCTTAGCGCGCGGCTCCTACAATGAGCAGTTCTTC
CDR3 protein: CASSLARGSYNEQFF

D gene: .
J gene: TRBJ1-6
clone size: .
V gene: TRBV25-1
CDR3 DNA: TGTGCCAGCAGTCGGTCCTATAATTCACCCCTCCACTTT
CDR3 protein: CASSRSYNSPLHF